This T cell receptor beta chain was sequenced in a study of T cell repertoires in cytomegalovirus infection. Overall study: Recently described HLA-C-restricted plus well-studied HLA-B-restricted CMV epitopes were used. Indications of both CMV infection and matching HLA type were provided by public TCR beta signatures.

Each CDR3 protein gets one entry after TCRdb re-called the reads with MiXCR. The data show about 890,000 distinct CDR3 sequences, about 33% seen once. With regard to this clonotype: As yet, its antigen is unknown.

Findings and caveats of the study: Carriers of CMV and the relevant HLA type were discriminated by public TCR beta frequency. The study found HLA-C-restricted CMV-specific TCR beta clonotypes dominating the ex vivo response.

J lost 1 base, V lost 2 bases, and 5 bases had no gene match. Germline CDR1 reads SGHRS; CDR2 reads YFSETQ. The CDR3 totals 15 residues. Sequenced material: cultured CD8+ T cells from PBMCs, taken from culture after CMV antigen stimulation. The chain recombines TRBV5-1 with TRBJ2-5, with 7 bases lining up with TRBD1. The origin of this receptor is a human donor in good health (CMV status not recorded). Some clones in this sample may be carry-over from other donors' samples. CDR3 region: CASSFRDSLQETQYF. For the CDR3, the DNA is TGCGCCAGCAGCTTCCGGGACAGCCTCCAAGAGACCCAGTACTTC.